A selection of T cell receptor beta chains follows, all from one sample in a study of blood T cell repertoires in COVID-19. Profiling relied on immunoSEQ multiplex PCR, and the TCRdb table lists in-frame clones only, not all of them. The repertoire holds tens of thousands of clones, with roughly 74% as singletons. The sample taken for sequencing was peripheral blood. These receptors were collected from a woman of 80 years or more with acute or convalescent COVID-19. Each CDR3 is given with its conserved first and last residue. The D gene is left open where the match is weak. The listing skips clone size in some rows; elsewhere it reads once, few, many or a size class.

clone_size j_call d_call v_call cdr3_length cdr3_nt cdr3_aa
NA TRBJ1-1 NA TRBV25-1 14 TGTGCCAGCAGTGCTTGGGACAAGAACACTGAAGCTTTCTTT CASSAWDKNTEAFF
NA TRBJ1-2 TRBD1 TRBV15 14 TGTGCCACCAGCAGAGATCAGGGGGCGGATGGCTACACCTTC CATSRDQGADGYTF
few TRBJ1-6 TRBD1 TRBV5-1 15 TGCGCCAGCAGCCAAATAACAGGGGGGCCCTCACCCCTCCACTTT CASSQITGGPSPLHF
NA TRBJ1-3 NA TRBV2 14 TGTGCCAGCCAGGGGACATTCTCTGGAAACACCATATATTTT CASQGTFSGNTIYF
NA TRBJ1-2 NA TRBV10-3 13 TGTGCCATCAGTGTTCAGATTAACTATGGCTACACCTTC CAISVQINYGYTF
NA TRBJ1-1 TRBD1 TRBV7-2 14 TGTGCCAGCAGCCTCGACAGGGGGCTGGTTGAAGCTTTCTTT CASSLDRGLVEAFF
NA TRBJ1-2 TRBD1 TRBV7-2 13 TGTGCCAGCAGCTTAGGACAGGGGTATGGCTACACCTTC CASSLGQGYGYTF
NA TRBJ1-6 NA TRBV7-9 13 TGTGCCAGCAGCTTAAAAGGGAGGCCACCCCTCCACTTT CASSLKGRPPLHF
NA TRBJ2-7 TRBD2 TRBV5-4 15 TGTGCCAGCAGCCTTAGGACGGGAGGGAAGTACGAGCAGTACTTC CASSLRTGGKYEQYF
NA TRBJ1-4 NA TRBV6-5 14 TGTGCCAGCAGTTACTTCGGGGATAATGAAAAACTGTTTTTT CASSYFGDNEKLFF
NA TRBJ2-7 TRBD1 TRBV9 14 TGTGCCAGCAGCCCATTGGACAGGGCGTACGAGCAGTACTTC CASSPLDRAYEQYF
once TRBJ1-5 NA TRBV7-2 15 TGTGCCAGCAGCTTAATGGACAGCCCGAATCAGCCCCAGCATTTT CASSLMDSPNQPQHF
NA TRBJ1-6 TRBD1 TRBV28 17 TGTGCCAGCAGTCCCCCCATGGGGACAGGGGCCGGGTCACCCCTCCACTTT CASSPPMGTGAGSPLHF
NA TRBJ2-7 TRBD2 TRBV24-1 16 TGTGCCACCAGTGATTCAGTAGCGGGTGGGACCTACGAGCAGTACTTC CATSDSVAGGTYEQYF
NA TRBJ2-1 TRBD2 TRBV27 18 TGTGCCAGCACCGCCCGGGTTCTAGCGGGAGGGTACTACAATGAGCAGTTCTTC CASTARVLAGGYYNEQFF
NA TRBJ2-5 TRBD2 TRBV7-2 13 TGTGCCAGCAGCTTAGCGGGAGGGGAGACCCAGTACTTC CASSLAGGETQYF
NA TRBJ2-1 NA TRBV7-3 14 TGTGCCAGCAGCTACCTAGCGAGCGACAATGAGCAGTTCTTC CASSYLASDNEQFF
few TRBJ2-7 TRBD1 TRBV7-9 14 TGTGCCAGCAGCGCCCGGGACAGGGTACACGAGCAGTACTTC CASSARDRVHEQYF
NA TRBJ2-4 TRBD2 TRBV7-6 15 TGTGCCAGCAGCGGACTAGATCTAGCCAAAAACATTCAGTACTTC CASSGLDLAKNIQYF
NA TRBJ2-3 NA TRBV9 21 TGTGCCAGCAGCGTAGAACCCCCCACCCTCCCCAAGGGGATTCGGGCAGATACGCAGTATTTT CASSVEPPTLPKGIRADTQYF
NA TRBJ2-2 TRBD2 TRBV28 15 TGTGCCAGCAGTGGTGGACTAGCGGGAGTCGGGGAGCTGTTTTTT CASSGGLAGVGELFF
NA TRBJ2-7 TRBD2 TRBV5-1 13 TGCGCCAGCAGCCCGACTAGCGCCTACGAGCAGTACTTC CASSPTSAYEQYF
NA TRBJ2-5 TRBD2 TRBV29-1 17 TGCAGCGTTGACCAAAGAGGTCTAGCGGGGCTACAAGAGACCCAGTACTTC CSVDQRGLAGLQETQYF
NA TRBJ1-5 NA TRBV7-2 13 TGTGCCAGCAGCTATTCGAGCAATCAGCCCCAGCATTTT CASSYSSNQPQHF
once TRBJ2-3 TRBD2 TRBV29-1 14 TGCAGCGTTGCCCCTAGCGGGGGTACAGATACGCAGTATTTT CSVAPSGGTDTQYF
NA TRBJ1-1 NA TRBV28 17 TGTGCCAGCAGTTTATGGATTACCGGGACAAAGGCCACTGAAGCTTTCTTT CASSLWITGTKATEAFF
NA TRBJ1-5 TRBD1 TRBV7-8 16 TGTGCCAGCAGCAAGGACAGGGTCAATAGCAATCAGCCCCAGCATTTT CASSKDRVNSNQPQHF